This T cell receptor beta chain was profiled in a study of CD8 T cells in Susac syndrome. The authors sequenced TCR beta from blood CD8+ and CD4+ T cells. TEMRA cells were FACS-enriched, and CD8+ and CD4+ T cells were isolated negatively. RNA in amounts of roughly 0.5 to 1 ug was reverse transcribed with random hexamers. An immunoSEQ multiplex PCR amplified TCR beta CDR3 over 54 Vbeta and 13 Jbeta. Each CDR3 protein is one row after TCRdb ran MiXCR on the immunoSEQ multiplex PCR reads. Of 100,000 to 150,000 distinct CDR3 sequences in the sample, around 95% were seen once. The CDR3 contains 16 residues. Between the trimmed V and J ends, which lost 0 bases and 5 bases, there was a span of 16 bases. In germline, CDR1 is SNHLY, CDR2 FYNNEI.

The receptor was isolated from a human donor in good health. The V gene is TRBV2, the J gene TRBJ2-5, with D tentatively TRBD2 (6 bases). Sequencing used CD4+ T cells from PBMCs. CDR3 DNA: TGTGCCAGCAGTGAAGCGCTTCGGGGCAGCGGGGAGACCCAGTACTTC. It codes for CASSEALRGSGETQYF.